Following are 30 T cell receptor beta chains from one sample sequenced in a study of Ad26.COV2.S vaccination and SARS-CoV-2 variants. Profiling relied on immunoSEQ multiplex PCR, and the TCRdb table lists in-frame clones only, not all of them. Of roughly 380,000 clones listed, 92% are singletons. Source: peripheral blood, taken after recovery from COVID-19. The receptors were sampled from a human donor who had recovered from COVID-19.

The gene calls are TRBV9 and TRBJ1-4; D ambiguous. The CDR3 extends over 17 amino acids. V was shortened by 0 bases and J by 6 bases, with 18 bases between the two germline ends. Germline V gene lookup returns CDR1 SGDLS and CDR2 YYNGEE. The CDR3 sequence is CASSVAPFPRRDEKLFF. The CDR3 DNA reads TGTGCCAGCAGCGTAGCTCCCTTCCCTCGGCGAGATGAAAAACTGTTTTTT.

This clone was recorded only once. The V call is TRBV10-3, the J call TRBJ1-4, with 7 bases matching TRBD1. Germline V lookup: CDR1 ENHRY, CDR2 SYGVKD. Trimming took 0 bases from V and 7 from J; bases not matched to a gene: 11. The CDR3 is 17 residues long. CDR3 region: CAISESPGQRTGEKLFF. As DNA, the CDR3 is TGTGCCATCAGTGAGTCTCCGGGACAGAGGACGGGTGAAAAACTGTTTTTT.

The chain has TRBV19 and TRBJ1-5; D ambiguous. V lost 6 bases, J lost 4 bases, and 13 bases lay in between. The CDR3 is 14 amino acids. Germline V gene data show CDR1 as LNHDA and CDR2 as SQIVND (reference sequence). The DNA for the CDR3 is TGTGCCAGTAGACCCCTGGAGGTTAATCAGCCCCAGCATTTT. This encodes CASRPLEVNQPQHF.

This clone was counted a few times. The chain joins TRBV5-4 to TRBJ2-2; a possible D gene is TRBD1 (7 bases). V was trimmed by 5 bases and J by 13 bases, leaving 18 bases between them. From germline, CDR1 is SGHNT and CDR2 YYREEE (reference sequence). There are 13 residues in the CDR3. Here the CDR3 DNA reads TGTGCCAGCAGACTAGGAGGGGGCGGACGGCTGTTTTTT. The encoded protein is CASRLGGGGRLFF.

J is TRBJ2-3 and V is TRBV20-1; unclear D gene. This CDR3 region has 10 residues. Trimming took off 4 bases at V and 9 bases at J, with 8 bases between the two ends. The germline V gene has CDR1 DFQATT and CDR2 SNEGSKA (reference sequence). The CDR3 loop reads CSAMFGTQYF. CDR3 nucleotides: TGCAGTGCTATGTTCGGCACGCAGTATTTT.

The chain carries TRBV4-1 and TRBJ1-3; perhaps TRBD1 as D (6 bases). The germline gives CDR1 MGHRA, CDR2 YSYEKL. The CDR3 is 17 residues long. Trimming took 1 base from V and 0 from J, leaving 13 bases between them. DNA of the CDR3: TGCGCCAGCAGCCAAGTTGGGACAACCGTCTCTGGAAACACCATATATTTT. Protein: CASSQVGTTVSGNTIYF.

The CDR3 DNA sequence: TGTGCCAGCAGCTTCCGGGACAGACCTTTATATACCTTC. Its translation is CASSFRDRPLYTF. The chain combines TRBV7-2 with TRBJ1-2, with TRBD1 identical over 7 bases. With 3 bases clipped from V and 14 bases from J, the junction kept 12 bases outside the gene matches. This CDR3 is 13 amino acids long. Germline CDR1 is SGHTA and CDR2 is FQGNSA.

This chain connects TRBV14 to TRBJ2-7; D not certain. This CDR3 has 14 amino acids. Trimming cost V 4 bases and J 4 bases, with 14 bases left between them. Germline assignment: CDR1 SGHDN and CDR2 FVKESK. CDR3 loop: CASSPRYSRYEQYF. CDR3 DNA sequence: TGTGCCAGCAGCCCAAGGTACAGTAGATACGAGCAGTACTTC.

The chain combines TRBV3-1 (or the pseudogene TRBV3-2) with TRBJ2-3, with D possibly being TRBD2 (5 bases). The CDR3 has 16 residues. CDR1 is LGHDT and CDR2 is YNNKEL in the germline V gene (reference sequence). The germline V and J ends were trimmed by 1 base and 5 bases, with 16 bases remaining between them. This chain's CDR3 is CASSQGSGLAVDTQYF. The CDR3 DNA reads as TGTGCCAGCAGCCAAGGAAGCGGCCTAGCCGTAGATACGCAGTATTTT.

The chain couples TRBV7-2 to TRBJ2-3, with 12 bases fitting TRBD2. Germline V gene sequence: CDR1 SGHTA, CDR2 FQGNSA. The length of the CDR3 is 18 residues. V shed 1 base, J shed 5 bases, and the junction held 10 bases outside the gene matches. This CDR3 reads CASSLVPLAGGRGDTQYF. DNA of the CDR3: TGTGCCAGCAGCTTAGTCCCTCTAGCGGGGGGGCGGGGAGATACGCAGTATTTT. Based on the CDR3 plus reference TRBV7-2 and TRBJ2-3, the full variable domain is GAGVSQSPSNKVTEKGKDVELRCDPISGHTALYWYRQSLGQGLEFLIYFQGNSAPDKSGLPSDRFSAERTGGSVSTLTIQRTQQEDSAVYLCASSLVPLAGGRGDTQYFGPGTRLTVL.

V gene TRBV5-5 combines with J gene TRBJ1-2; D is perhaps TRBD1 (6 bases). This CDR3 has 16 residues. V lost 0 bases to trimming and J lost 1 base, with 13 bases between them. CDR1 SGHKS and CDR2 YYEKEE come from the germline V gene (reference sequence). The CDR3 nucleotides are TGTGCCAGCAGCTTGGTACTGGACAGCGTTAACTATGGCTACACCTTC. The encoded protein is CASSLVLDSVNYGYTF.

V usage is TRBV7-2 and J usage is TRBJ2-3; D might be TRBD1 (6 bases). Germline lookup yields CDR1 SGHTA and CDR2 FQGNSA. Trimming pared 5 bases from V and 10 bases from J, leaving 13 bases between. The CDR3 covers 12 residues. The CDR3 DNA follows: TGTGCCAGCAGCCATCCAGGGGTAGCGCAGTATTTT. Protein product: CASSHPGVAQYF.

The genes are TRBV6-1 and TRBJ2-5; D possibly corresponds to TRBD1 (6 bases). This CDR3 has 16 residues. Germline V gene sequence: CDR1 MNHNS, CDR2 SASEGT. The germline V and J ends were trimmed by 4 bases and 5 bases, with 20 bases remaining between them. CDR3 in DNA: TGTGCCAGCAGTGTACTCGGCAGGGGTTCAAGGGAGACCCAGTACTTC. Its translation: CASSVLGRGSRETQYF.

The rearrangement uses TRBV27 and TRBJ2-2; D is unresolved. Trimming pared 1 base from V and 1 base from J, leaving 7 bases between. CDR1 is MNHEY and CDR2 is SMNVEV in the germline V gene (reference sequence). This CDR3 contains 15 residues. CDR3 coding DNA: TGTGCCAGCAGTTTATATCCGGAGAACACCGGGGAGCTGTTTTTT. Its translation: CASSLYPENTGELFF.

V usage is TRBV10-2 and J usage is TRBJ2-7, with 7 bases fitting TRBD2. V was clipped by 6 bases and J by 6 bases; unmatched bases: 5. CDR3 length: 12 residues. Looked up from germline, CDR1 is WSHSY and CDR2 is SAAADI. This CDR3 is CASRKPGGEQYF. CDR3 in DNA: TGCGCCAGCAGGAAACCGGGGGGCGAGCAGTACTTC.

The genes are TRBV24-1 and TRBJ2-5, with TRBD1 matching 7 bases. The length of the CDR3 is 13 residues. CDR1 KGHDR and CDR2 SFDVKD come from the germline V gene. After removal of 9 bases from V and 2 bases from J, the junction contained 5 bases not matched to a gene. CDR3 nucleotides: TGTGCCACCGCGACAGGGAGTCAAGAGACCCAGTACTTC. Translation gives CATATGSQETQYF.

The J gene is TRBJ2-1, the V gene TRBV5-1; D is uncertain. This CDR3 region has 14 residues. Trimming took 2 bases from V and 2 from J, leaving 8 bases between them. Germline V CDR1 and CDR2: SGHRS, YFSETQ. The CDR3 DNA reads TGCGCCAGCAGCTTCGGCTCGACCTACAATGAGCAGTTCTTC. It codes for CASSFGSTYNEQFF. Full variable domain (outside the CDR3, taken from reference TRBV5-1 and TRBJ2-1): KAGVTQTPRYLIKTRGQQVTLSCSPISGHRSVSWYQQTPGQGLQFLFEYFSETQRNKGNFPGRFSGRQFSNSRSEMNVSTLELGDSALYLCASSFGSTYNEQFFGPGTRLTVL.

The chain combines TRBV4-3 with TRBJ1-1; a weak D match, TRBD1 (5 bases). The germline CDR1 and CDR2 sequences are LGHNA and YSLEER. Trimming stripped 2 bases from V and 4 bases from J, with 11 bases between. This CDR3 comprises 14 residues. This CDR3 is CASSQTQGSTEAFF. The CDR3 region has the DNA TGCGCCAGCAGCCAAACCCAGGGCTCCACTGAAGCTTTCTTT.

The chain is built from TRBV5-6 and TRBJ2-3; 10 bases fit TRBD2. The length of the CDR3 is 18 residues. Germline loops: CDR1 SGHDT, CDR2 YYEEEE. With 0 bases clipped from V and 0 bases from J, the junction kept 7 bases outside the gene matches. CDR3 residues: CASSLERGGQKSTDTQYF. The CDR3 region has the DNA TGTGCCAGCAGCTTGGAGCGGGGGGGACAAAAAAGCACAGATACGCAGTATTTT.

This chain connects TRBV9 to TRBJ2-7, with D possibly matching TRBD2 (6 bases). The V gene lost 3 bases and the J gene lost 7 bases, with 17 bases spanning the gap. The V gene's germline CDR1 is SGDLS and CDR2 YYNGEE. The CDR3 covers 14 residues. This CDR3 reads CASSGGGQPGEQYF. DNA of the CDR3: TGTGCCAGCAGCGGTGGAGGGCAGCCTGGTGAGCAGTACTTC.

The gene calls are TRBV19 and TRBJ1-5, with D tentatively TRBD1 (6 bases). Germline values: CDR1 LNHDA, CDR2 SQIVND (reference sequence). This CDR3 has 15 amino acids. V was cut by 4 bases and J by 0 bases, with 10 bases left in between. The CDR3 nucleotides read TGTGCCAGTAGTACCCTACAGGGTAGCAATCAGCCCCAGCATTTT. Translated, it gives CASSTLQGSNQPQHF.

This chain connects TRBV6-6 to TRBJ1-2, with 8 bases fitting TRBD1. V lost 6 bases and J lost 8; bases outside the gene matches: 5. The length of the CDR3 is 12 residues. Germline CDR1 is MNHNY and CDR2 is SVGAGI (reference sequence). The CDR3 reads CASRPDRVGYTF. CDR3 bases: TGTGCCAGCAGACCGGACAGGGTCGGCTACACCTTC.

The chain is built from TRBV7-8 and TRBJ1-1; D ambiguous. Trimming shortened V by 2 bases and J by 0 bases, and 10 bases separated the two germline ends. The CDR3 is made up of 15 amino acids. CDR1 and CDR2 from the germline V gene are SGHVS and FQNEAQ. The chain's CDR3 is CASSLSRTVNTEAFF. The DNA of the CDR3 is TGTGCCAGCAGCTTATCAAGGACGGTGAACACTGAAGCTTTCTTT.

The V call is TRBV2, the J call TRBJ2-5; D perhaps matches TRBD2 (5 bases). The CDR3 sequence is 14 residues long. V shed 1 base and J shed 7 bases, with 13 bases lying between them. Germline V lookup: CDR1 SNHLY, CDR2 FYNNEI. The CDR3 spells CASSEGLAGLTQYF. The CDR3 coding sequence is TGTGCCAGCAGTGAAGGCCTAGCTGGGTTGACCCAGTACTTC.

The chain has TRBV6-5 and TRBJ1-1, with 8 bases matching TRBD1. The CDR3 length is 16 residues. Trimming removed 4 bases from V and 2 bases from J; junction bases left unmatched: 9. The germline gives CDR1 MNHEY, CDR2 SVGAGI. CDR3 in amino acids: CASSSRTGRINTEAFF. DNA for the CDR3: TGTGCCAGCAGTTCCCGGACAGGGAGGATTAACACTGAAGCTTTCTTT.

The chain is built from TRBV20-1 and TRBJ1-5; D is unclear. V lost 6 bases to trimming and J lost 9 bases, with 12 bases between them. Germline V gene data show CDR1 as DFQATT and CDR2 as SNEGSKA (reference sequence). CDR3 length: 11 amino acids. DNA for the CDR3: TGCAGTGCCTTAAGCGGTGGGCCCCAGCATTTT. Its protein is CSALSGGPQHF.

This chain joins TRBV14 and TRBJ1-2; D gene ambiguous. Germline V CDR1 and CDR2: SGHDN, FVKESK. Deletions cut 4 bases from V and 3 bases from J, with 18 bases between. CDR3 length: 16 amino acids. The CDR3 sequence: CASSRQRVPTHYGYTF. The CDR3 DNA reads TGTGCCAGCAGCCGCCAGCGAGTCCCAACCCACTATGGCTACACCTTC.

The J gene is TRBJ1-4, the V gene TRBV2, with D uncertain. The CDR3 has 14 residues. CDR1 is SNHLY, CDR2 FYNNEI, per germline. V dropped 1 base and J dropped 7 bases, with 10 bases sitting between them. For the CDR3, the DNA is TGTGCCAGCAGTGAAGGAGGGCCAGCTGAAAAACTGTTTTTT. It encodes CASSEGGPAEKLFF. The full variable domain, with the rest looked up from reference TRBV2 and TRBJ1-4, is EPEVTQTPSHQVTQMGQEVILRCVPISNHLYFYWYRQILGQKVEFLVSFYNNEISEKSEIFDDQFSVERPDGSNFTLKIRSTKLEDSAMYFCASSEGGPAEKLFFGSGTQLSVL.

The V call is TRBV9, the J call TRBJ1-3, with 9 nucleotides matching TRBD1. CDR3 length equals 19 residues. The V gene end was trimmed by 4 bases and the J gene end by 5 bases; junction bases not matched to a gene: 19. The germline V gene encodes CDR1 SGDLS and CDR2 YYNGEE. This chain's CDR3 is CASSTSGTGLPSLRNTIYF. The CDR3 nucleotides are TGTGCCAGCAGCACATCCGGGACAGGGCTGCCGAGTTTGAGAAACACCATATATTTT.

This clone has only a few counts. The chain joins TRBV5-1 to TRBJ1-1, with D perhaps TRBD1 (6 bases). Germline assignment: CDR1 SGHRS and CDR2 YFSETQ. This CDR3 contains 14 residues. Trimming removed 3 bases from V and 3 bases from J, with 12 bases in between. CDR3 sequence reads: CASSSGQPHTEAFF. For the CDR3, the DNA is TGCGCCAGCAGCTCCGGACAGCCCCACACTGAAGCTTTCTTT.